This T cell receptor (beta chain) was observed in a study of CD8 T cells in ankylosing spondylitis. TCRdb re-called the 5' RACE reads with MiXCR, one entry per CDR3 protein. This table holds some 840,000 distinct CDR3 sequences, 10% to 15% found once. The study's findings and limits: Typical of ankylosing spondylitis blood, it appeared, was a TCR beta motif of under 10 highly homologous variants.

Germline V gene lookup returns CDR1 MDHEN and CDR2 SYDVKM. The CDR3 totals 14 residues. V gave up 2 bases and J gave up 3 bases, with 7 bases separating them. This clonotype has at least ten counts. Its specificity is not known. This sequence originates from a male donor with ankylosing spondylitis. This chain uses TRBV28 with TRBJ2-2; D is perhaps TRBD1 (5 bases). The sample consisted of blood, either unsorted or a sorted T cell fraction (not recorded which). CDR3 sequence: CASSLTGYTGELFF. The CDR3 DNA reads as TGTGCCAGCAGTTTAACAGGTTACACCGGGGAGCTGTTTTTT.